This TCR beta chain was captured by sequencing in a study of T cell responses to AZD1222 COVID-19 vaccine (dated by TCRdb to about 2021). Turning to the overall study: A total of just over 230 trial participants underwent TCR sequencing, of whom approximately 200 had received two doses of AZD1222 and some 25 had received two doses of the MenACWY control vaccine. Enrollment into the trials was organized by age into subgroups of 18-55, 56-69 and 70-plus years, and those subgroups contained around 150, 28 and 57 TCR-sequenced participants, respectively.

The CDR3 regions of human TCRbeta chains were analyzed by immunosequencing. As for the authors' bioinformatics: TCRs in the repertoires were matched against a reference library of SARS-CoV-2-specific TCRs that had been generated with the MIRA antigen-specificity platform. Breadth was defined as the fraction of unique TCRs that were SARS-CoV-2-associated, and depth was defined as the fraction of total T cells that were SARS-CoV-2-associated. Using the MIRA data, each spike-specific TCR was assigned both to the spike region to which the TCR was reactive and to a CD4 or CD8 class. Log10-transformed breadth and depth values were compared by one-way ANOVA with Sidak's multiple comparisons tests. The immuneACCESS repertoire file appears here via TCRdb, limited to in-frame rearrangements. These files lack a portion of the clones; in checked studies, under half of the deficit traces to unresolved V genes, and the cause of the others is not known. Clone size and the V and J calls come from that table; the DNA yielded D and trimming. For this sample the table gives about 150,000 clones, of which 80% to 95% were detected only once. The ten top clones hold about 5.9% of the sample.

CDR1 MRHNA and CDR2 SNTAGT are derived from the germline V gene. Its CDR3 holds 13 amino acids, cysteine through phenylalanine. Left in the record is the CDR3 DNA by itself, 39 bases read in frame from the first base. The junction shows trimming of 2 bases on V and 8 bases on J, plus 12 bases between the germline ends. The paper as a whole reports these results and caveats: The vaccine-associated CD4 TCRs covered the entire spike protein, and the dominant responses fell in regions 160-218 and 743-854. After two AZD1222 doses, both the breadth and the depth of spike-specific TCRs were significantly higher than at day 0 and than in MenACWY recipients. The 56-69-year group was small, and its depth increase did not reach significance, likely because of low power. Conclusions about previously exposed vaccinees are limited, since just a handful of AZD1222 recipients were seropositive for SARS-CoV-2 at baseline. Most participants were white British and females outnumbered males, and the authors suggested that clonal diversity may have been underestimated. Because no day 14 peak-response samples were available, repertoires were characterized only after the peak T cell response. Epitopes outside the regions mutated in the B.1.351 and B.1.1.7 variants were reportedly recognized by nearly half of the unique spike-specific TCRs.

Sample time point, as interpreted from the label and publication: about 28 days (+/-7) after the second vaccine dose. AZD1222 recipients with second doses at about 4 weeks or about 12 weeks were pooled, because spike-specific TCR depth and breadth did not differ between schedules. The vaccinee samples were drawn from two UK trials, COV001 and COV002, one of which was a single-blind randomized controlled phase 2/3 trial testing AZD1222 (ChAdOx1 nCoV-19) in healthy adults. For TCRbeta chain sequencing, PBMC samples were collected from trial participants at day 0 and at day 28 after the second dose. With regard to this clone: What antigen it recognizes has not been identified. Base qualities are not recorded, but no much larger clone differs from it by a single base.

Sequencing used peripheral blood, obtained 28 days after the second AZD1222 dose. The V and J segments used are TRBV6-4 and TRBJ1-2, with TRBD1 perhaps the D gene, on 5 matching bases. The TCR originated in an adult who received the AZD1222 COVID-19 vaccine. Here is the DNA: TGTGCCAGCAGTGACACTAGGGGAAGCGGCTACACCTTC. It is translated as CASSDTRGSGYTF.